Listed below are T cell receptor beta chains from one sample, sequenced in a study of blood T cells in healthy people across ages. TCRdb redid the calling of the 5' RACE reads with MiXCR, one entry per CDR3 protein. This sample has around 800,000 distinct CDR3 sequences, with 40% to 50% found just once. Input material: blood. These TCRs come from a man in his 60s in good health. The conserved cysteine and the conserved F or W are not part of the CDR3 here.

V: TRBV12-3/TRBV12-4; J: TRBJ2-3; CDR3: ASSSHPQGARFDTQY
V: TRBV20-1; J: TRBJ1-4; CDR3: SAREETGTGEFEKLF
V: TRBV11-2; J: TRBJ2-5; CDR3: ASSLRLGEQETQY
V: TRBV5-1; J: TRBJ2-5; CDR3: ASSISGTGGETQY
V: TRBV7-9; J: TRBJ2-5; CDR3: ASSLDGTTKETQY
V: TRBV29-1; J: TRBJ2-7; CDR3: SVVAGGWNEQY
V: TRBV29-1; J: TRBJ2-6; CDR3: SVEMPGANVLT
V: TRBV6-1; J: TRBJ2-5; CDR3: ASSEGTSGGQETQY
V: TRBV7-2; J: TRBJ2-7; CDR3: ASSAVAGYSYEQY
V: TRBV3-1; J: TRBJ2-3; CDR3: ASSQVEWGPDTQY
V: TRBV3-1; J: TRBJ2-7; CDR3: ASSRQSSYEQY
V: TRBV5-1; J: TRBJ2-3; CDR3: ASRVFPGPSTDTQY
V: TRBV12-3/TRBV12-4; J: TRBJ2-1; CDR3: ASSFPRMDHNEQF
V: TRBV7-9; J: TRBJ2-1; CDR3: ASSLASGRNEQF
V: TRBV5-1; J: TRBJ2-3; CDR3: ASKSGGVTDTQY
V: TRBV15; J: TRBJ2-3; CDR3: ATSRDGAADTQY
V: TRBV12-5; J: TRBJ2-7; CDR3: ASGLVSGQDYEQY
V: TRBV5-1; J: TRBJ2-4; CDR3: ASSSGGFQEQY
V: TRBV2; J: TRBJ2-3; CDR3: ASRRPSGPDTQY
V: TRBV20-1; J: TRBJ1-2; CDR3: SAVGGAGGGYT
V: TRBV6-5; J: TRBJ1-1; CDR3: ASSYSRGRTEAF
V: TRBV2; J: TRBJ1-2; CDR3: ASNQGGYGYT
V: TRBV27; J: TRBJ1-2; CDR3: ASAPSGEKYGYT
V: TRBV5-1; J: TRBJ2-5; CDR3: ASSSEGGDARQY
V: TRBV28; J: TRBJ2-3; CDR3: ASTSPGGGDTQY
V: TRBV29-1; J: TRBJ1-5; CDR3: SVASAGGNQPQH
V: TRBV25-1; J: TRBJ2-5; CDR3: ASTERLAGKETQY
V: TRBV29-1; J: TRBJ1-1; CDR3: SDTTGEYTEAF
V: TRBV6-1; J: TRBJ2-7; CDR3: ASSASGGHSYEQY
V: TRBV28; J: TRBJ1-1; CDR3: ASSLQATEAF
V: TRBV5-1; J: TRBJ1-5; CDR3: ASSSSGASNQPQH
V: TRBV7-2; J: TRBJ2-1; CDR3: ASSIAAAGLNEQF
V: TRBV28; J: TRBJ2-1; CDR3: ASSLGTGYYEQF
V: TRBV5-1; J: TRBJ1-5; CDR3: ASSLAGGRQPQH
V: TRBV11-2; J: TRBJ2-7; CDR3: ASSPSAGSYEQY
V: TRBV20-1; J: TRBJ1-2; CDR3: SADSYGYT
V: TRBV5-1; J: -; CDR3: ASSEDRTPFEQY
V: TRBV13; J: TRBJ2-3; CDR3: ASSRGTSGSTDTQY
V: TRBV7-2; J: TRBJ2-5; CDR3: ASSNDIKGGNETQY
V: TRBV10-3; J: TRBJ2-7; CDR3: AISESDRGTSYEQY